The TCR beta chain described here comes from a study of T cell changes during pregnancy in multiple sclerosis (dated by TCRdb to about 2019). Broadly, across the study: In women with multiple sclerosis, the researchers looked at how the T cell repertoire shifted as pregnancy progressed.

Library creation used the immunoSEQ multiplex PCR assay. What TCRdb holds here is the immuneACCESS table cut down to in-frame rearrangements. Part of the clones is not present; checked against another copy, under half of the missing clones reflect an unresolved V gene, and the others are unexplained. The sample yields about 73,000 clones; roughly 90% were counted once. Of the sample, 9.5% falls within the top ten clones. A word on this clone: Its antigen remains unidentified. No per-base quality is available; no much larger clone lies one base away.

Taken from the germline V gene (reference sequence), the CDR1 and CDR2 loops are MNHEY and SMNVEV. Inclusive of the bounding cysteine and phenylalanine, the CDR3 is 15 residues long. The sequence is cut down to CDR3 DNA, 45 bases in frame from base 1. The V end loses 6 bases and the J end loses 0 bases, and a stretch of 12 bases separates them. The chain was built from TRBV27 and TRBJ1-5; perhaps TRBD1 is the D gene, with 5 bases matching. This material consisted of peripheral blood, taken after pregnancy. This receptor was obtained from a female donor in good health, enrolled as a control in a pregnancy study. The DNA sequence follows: TGTGCCAGCAGAAATGGGGGGTATAGCAATCAGCCCCAGCATTTT. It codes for CASRNGGYSNQPQHF.